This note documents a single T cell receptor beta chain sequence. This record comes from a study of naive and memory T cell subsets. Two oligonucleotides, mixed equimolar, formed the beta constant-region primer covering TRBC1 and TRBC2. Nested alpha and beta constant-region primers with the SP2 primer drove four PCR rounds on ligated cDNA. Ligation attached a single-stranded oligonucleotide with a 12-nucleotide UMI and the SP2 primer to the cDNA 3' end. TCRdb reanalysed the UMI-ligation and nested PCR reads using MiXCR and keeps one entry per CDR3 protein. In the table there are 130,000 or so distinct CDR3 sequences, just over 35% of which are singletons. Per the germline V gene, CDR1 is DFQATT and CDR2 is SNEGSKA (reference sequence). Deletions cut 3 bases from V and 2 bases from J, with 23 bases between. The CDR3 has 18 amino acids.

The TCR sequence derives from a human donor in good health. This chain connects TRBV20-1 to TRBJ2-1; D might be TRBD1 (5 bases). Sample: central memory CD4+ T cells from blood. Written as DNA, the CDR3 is TGCAGTGCTAGGACACAGGACAAGAGTTCCCGAGCCTACAATGAGCAGTTCTTC. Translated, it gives CSARTQDKSSRAYNEQFF.